Presented here are 13 T cell receptor beta chains from one specimen sequenced in a study of T-cell reconstitution after alpha-beta-depleted transplantation in children. Researchers prepared the TCRbeta library using unique molecular identifiers, the study reports. TCRdb re-analysed the PCR reads in MiXCR, keeping a single row per CDR3 protein. This table holds hundreds of thousands of distinct CDR3 sequences, around a sixth found once. The starting material was PBMCs, mostly from graft donor cells, obtained 360 days after TCRalphabeta/CD19-depleted stem cell transplant. The source of these receptors is a male patient aged 2-15 years who had a stem cell transplant for acute lymphoblastic leukemia, so the T cells may come from the graft donor.

This clonotype was observed a handful of times. This chain uses TRBV12-3 or TRBV12-4 with TRBJ1-1; the D is unclear. Trimming shortened V by 3 bases and J by 0 bases, and 5 bases separated the two germline ends. CDR3 size: 13 residues. CDR3 amino acids: CASSFSLNTEAFF. CDR3 nucleotides: TGTGCCAGCAGTTTCTCCCTGAACACTGAAGCTTTCTTT.

This clonotype was seen only a few times. This chain joins TRBV4-3 and TRBJ2-2; D remains ambiguous. The CDR3 is 16 residues long. The germline CDR1 and CDR2 sequences are LGHNA and YSLEER. V lost 2 bases, J lost 5 bases, and 15 bases lay in between. The CDR3, as DNA: TGCGCCAGCAGCCAATCACAGTTCCGGGCGACCGGGGAGCTGTTTTTT. It encodes CASSQSQFRATGELFF.

The rearrangement uses TRBV7-9 and TRBJ2-5; D remains ambiguous. The germline gives CDR1 SEHNR, CDR2 FQNEAQ (reference sequence). The CDR3 runs 14 residues. V lost 5 bases, J lost 0 bases, and 10 bases lay in between. The CDR3 sequence: CASSPVVYQETQYF. CDR3 nucleotides: TGTGCCAGCAGCCCAGTGGTCTACCAAGAGACCCAGTACTTC. Full variable domain (remainder filled in from reference TRBV7-9 and TRBJ2-5): DTGVSQNPRHKITKRGQNVTFRCDPISEHNRLYWYRQTLGQGPEFLTYFQNEAQLEKSRLLSDRFSAERPKGSFSTLEIQRTEQGDSAMYLCASSPVVYQETQYFGPGTRLLVL.

This clonotype was counted a few times. This rearrangement joins TRBV4-3 to TRBJ2-2, with 7 bases lining up with TRBD2. The germline V gene has CDR1 LGHNA and CDR2 YSLEER. The V segment lost 8 bases and the J segment 7 bases; nucleotides outside the gene matches: 10. This CDR3 is 14 amino acids long. Here the CDR3 DNA reads TGCGCCAGCTCAGTACGGCGGGGGAACGGGGAGCTGTTTTTT. Translation gives CASSVRRGNGELFF.

This clonotype was detected a few times. In DNA, the CDR3 is TGTGCCAGCAGCCCCGGTGACGGCAATGAGCAGTTCTTC. Its protein product is CASSPGDGNEQFF. The chain links TRBV7-7 to TRBJ2-1; D not resolved. Per the germline V gene, CDR1 is SSHAT and CDR2 is FNYEAQ (reference sequence). The CDR3 contains 13 residues. V was cut by 5 bases and J by 6 bases, with 11 bases left in between.

The chain employs TRBV6-2 or TRBV6-3 and TRBJ2-7, with D possibly being TRBD2 (6 bases). V lost 2 bases to trimming and J lost 9 bases, with 14 bases between them. Per the germline V gene, CDR1 is MNHEY and CDR2 is SVGEGT. This CDR3 contains 13 residues. Here the CDR3 reads CASSYGRDGGQYF. As DNA, the CDR3 is TGTGCCAGCAGTTACGGTCGCGACGGGGGGCAGTACTTC.

This clonotype was seen a handful of times. This chain links TRBV7-2 with TRBJ2-5; 8 nucleotides line up with TRBD2. V trimming: 2 bases; J trimming: 1 base; junction bases outside the gene matches: 3. Germline V gene data show CDR1 as SGHTA and CDR2 as FQGNSA. This CDR3 has 15 amino acids. The CDR3 DNA reads TGTGCCAGCAGCTTAAGTAGCGGGGCCCAAGAGACCCAGTACTTC. Its protein is CASSLSSGAQETQYF. Full variable domain (remainder filled in from reference TRBV7-2 and TRBJ2-5): GAGVSQSPSNKVTEKGKDVELRCDPISGHTALYWYRQSLGQGLEFLIYFQGNSAPDKSGLPSDRFSAERTGGSVSTLTIQRTQQEDSAVYLCASSLSSGAQETQYFGPGTRLLVL.

The V gene is TRBV12-3 or TRBV12-4, the J gene TRBJ2-1; 14 bases fit TRBD2. CDR3 size: 18 residues. The ends lost 5 bases at V and 8 bases at J; junction bases unmatched: 14. The CDR3 nucleotides are TGTGCCAGCAGTCCGGGACTAGCGGGGGAGCTACGCATCCATGAGCAGTTCTTC. This codes for CASSPGLAGELRIHEQFF.

This clonotype was counted a few times. The chain recombines TRBV7-9 with TRBJ2-5; D might be TRBD2 (6 bases). The V gene lost 10 bases and the J gene lost 3 bases, with 24 bases spanning the gap. Germline V gene sequence: CDR1 SEHNR, CDR2 FQNEAQ (reference sequence). This CDR3 spans 16 amino acids. The CDR3 region is CATQKVSGDPKETQYF. CDR3 DNA sequence: TGTGCCACCCAGAAGGTGTCGGGGGACCCAAAAGAGACCCAGTACTTC.

The chain carries TRBV9 and TRBJ2-5; D unresolved. The CDR3 has 12 amino acids. Trimming removed 2 bases from V and 6 bases from J, with 8 bases in between. The germline CDR1 and CDR2 sequences are SGDLS and YYNGEE. This CDR3 reads CASSVVEQTQYF. Written as DNA, the CDR3 is TGTGCCAGCAGCGTGGTAGAGCAGACCCAGTACTTC.

This clonotype has only a few counts. The CDR3 region is CSATLAGDSYNEQFF. In DNA, the CDR3 is TGCAGTGCTACCCTAGCGGGTGATTCCTACAATGAGCAGTTCTTC. The J gene is TRBJ2-1, the V gene TRBV20-1, with 8 bases identical to TRBD2. The germline V gene has CDR1 DFQATT and CDR2 SNEGSKA (reference sequence). The CDR3 is 15 residues long. V shed 4 bases and J 1 base; nucleotides not matched to a gene: 6.

The V and J genes are TRBV11-2 and TRBJ2-4, with D unclear. CDR3 size: 17 residues. Germline V CDR1 and CDR2: SGHAT, FQNNGV. Trimming cost V 3 bases and J 0 bases, with 15 bases left between them. CDR3 nucleotide sequence: TGTGCCAGCAGCTTCCCTCTAGGTAGCCTAGCCAAAAACATTCAGTACTTC. This sequence encodes CASSFPLGSLAKNIQYF.

Points on this clonotype: A clone one base away is much larger, so this may be a read error. V gene TRBV20-1 combines with J gene TRBJ2-3, with 7 bases aligning to TRBD1. The CDR3 loop spans 16 amino acids. The V gene's germline CDR1 is DFQATT and CDR2 SNEGSKA (reference sequence). The CDR3 sequence: CSARAVNRGEVDTQCF. CDR3 coding DNA: TGCAGTGCTAGAGCCGTGAACAGGGGTGAAGTGGATACGCAGTGTTTT.